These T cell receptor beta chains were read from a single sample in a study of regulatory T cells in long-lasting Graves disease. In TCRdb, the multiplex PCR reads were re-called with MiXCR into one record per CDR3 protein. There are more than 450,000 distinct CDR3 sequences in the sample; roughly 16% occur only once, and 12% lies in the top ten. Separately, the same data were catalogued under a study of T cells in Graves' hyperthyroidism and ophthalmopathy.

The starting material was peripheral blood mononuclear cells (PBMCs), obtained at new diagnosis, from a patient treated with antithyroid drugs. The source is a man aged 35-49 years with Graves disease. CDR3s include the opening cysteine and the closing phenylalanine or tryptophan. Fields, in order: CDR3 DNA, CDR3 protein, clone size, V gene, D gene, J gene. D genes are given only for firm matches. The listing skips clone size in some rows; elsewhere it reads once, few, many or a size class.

TGCGCCAGCAGCTCTTCCGGGACAGGGGACGCTTTCTTT,CASSSSGTGDAFF,-,TRBV5-1,TRBD1,TRBJ1-1
TGTGCCAGCAGTTTTGGCCTTCGGGGGGGCCCGGGGGCCTACGAGCAGTACTTC,CASSFGLRGGPGAYEQYF,many,TRBV12-3/TRBV12-4,TRBD2,TRBJ2-7
TGTGCCAGCAGCGTAGCCCCAGATCTCCCAAACACCGGGGAGCTGTTTTTT,CASSVAPDLPNTGELFF,many,TRBV9,-,TRBJ2-2
TGTGCCAGTTCGCAACTAGCGGCGAGGGAGACCCAGTACTTC,CASSQLAARETQYF,-,TRBV19,TRBD2,TRBJ2-5
TGTGCCAGCAGCCAAACCCTTGGGGACAGGCAAGAAAAACTGTTTTTT,CASSQTLGDRQEKLFF,-,TRBV7-9,TRBD1,TRBJ1-4
TGCGCCAGCCGGTCCGGGACAGGGGGGGAGGATGAGCAGTTCTTC,CASRSGTGGEDEQFF,many,TRBV5-1,TRBD1,TRBJ2-1
TGTGCCAGCAGCATAGAGGGACACGTAGTGTTCGGCTACACCTTC,CASSIEGHVVFGYTF,many,TRBV6-1,-,TRBJ1-2
TGTGCCAGCAGTGGTAAAGGAACCGGGAGGGGATCCTACGAGCAGTACTTC,CASSGKGTGRGSYEQYF,many,TRBV6-1,TRBD2,TRBJ2-7
TGCAGTGCTACAGGGGGCACCGGGGAGCTGTTTTTT,CSATGGTGELFF,few,TRBV20-1,TRBD1,TRBJ2-2
TGCAGTGCTAGAGATGGTACTGGGACAGATCTTTTAAATGGCTACACCTTC,CSARDGTGTDLLNGYTF,-,TRBV20-1,TRBD1,TRBJ1-2